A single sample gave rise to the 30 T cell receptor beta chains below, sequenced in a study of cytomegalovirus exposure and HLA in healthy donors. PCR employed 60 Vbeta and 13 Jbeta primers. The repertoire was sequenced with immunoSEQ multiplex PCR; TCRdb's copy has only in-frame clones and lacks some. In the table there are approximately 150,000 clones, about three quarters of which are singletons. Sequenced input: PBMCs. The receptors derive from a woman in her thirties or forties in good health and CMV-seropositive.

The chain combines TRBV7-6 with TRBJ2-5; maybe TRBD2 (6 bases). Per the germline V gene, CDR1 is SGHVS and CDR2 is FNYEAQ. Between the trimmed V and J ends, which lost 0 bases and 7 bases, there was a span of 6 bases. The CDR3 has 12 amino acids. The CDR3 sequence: CASSLAGGTQYF. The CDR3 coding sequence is TGTGCCAGCAGCTTAGCGGGAGGGACCCAGTACTTC. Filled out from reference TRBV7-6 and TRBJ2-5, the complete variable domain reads GAGVSQSPRYKVTKRGQDVALRCDPISGHVSLYWYRQALGQGPEFLTYFNYEAQQDKSGLPNDRFSAERPEGSISTLTIQRTEQRDSAMYRCASSLAGGTQYFGPGTRLLVL.

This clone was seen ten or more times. The CDR3 region has the DNA TGTGCCTGGAGTGGCGGGACCTACAATGAGCAGTTCTTC. Translation: CAWSGGTYNEQFF. V is TRBV30 and J is TRBJ2-1, with D possibly matching TRBD2 (6 bases). The CDR3 loop spans 13 amino acids. Germline loops: CDR1 GTSNPN, CDR2 SVGIG (reference sequence). V lost 1 base and J 2 bases, leaving 6 bases between the germline ends.

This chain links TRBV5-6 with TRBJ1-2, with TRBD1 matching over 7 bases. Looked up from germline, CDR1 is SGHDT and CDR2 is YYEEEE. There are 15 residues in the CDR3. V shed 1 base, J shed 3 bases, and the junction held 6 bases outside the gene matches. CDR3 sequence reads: CASSLSPQGHYGYTF. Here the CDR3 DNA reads TGTGCCAGCAGCTTGAGCCCACAGGGGCACTATGGCTACACCTTC. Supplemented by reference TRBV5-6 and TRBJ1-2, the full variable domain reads DAGVTQSPTHLIKTRGQQVTLRCSPKSGHDTVSWYQQALGQGPQFIFQYYEEEERQRGNFPDRFSGHQFPNYSSELNVNALLLGDSALYLCASSLSPQGHYGYTFGSGTRLTVV.

CDR3 in DNA: TGTGCCAGTGAAACAGGGGGATTGGGAGAAAAACTGTTTTTT. Encoded protein: CASETGGLGEKLFF. The gene calls are TRBV6-1 and TRBJ1-4; TRBD1 matches 8 bases. The length of the CDR3 is 14 residues. J lost 8 bases, V lost 9 bases, and 11 bases had no gene match. Germline values: CDR1 MNHNS, CDR2 SASEGT.

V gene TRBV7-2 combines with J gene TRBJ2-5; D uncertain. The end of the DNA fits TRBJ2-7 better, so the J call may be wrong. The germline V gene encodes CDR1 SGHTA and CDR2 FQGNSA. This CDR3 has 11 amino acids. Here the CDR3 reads CASSLEYEQYF. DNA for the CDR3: TGTGCCAGCAGCTTAGAATACGAGCAGTACTTC.

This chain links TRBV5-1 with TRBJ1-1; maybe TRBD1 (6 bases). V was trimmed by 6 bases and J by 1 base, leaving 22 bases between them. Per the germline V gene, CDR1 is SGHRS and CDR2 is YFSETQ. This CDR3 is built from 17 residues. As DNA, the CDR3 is TGCGCCAGCAACGTTTCTCCTACAGGGCTCGGGAACACTGAAGCTTTCTTT. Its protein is CASNVSPTGLGNTEAFF.

CDR3 bases: TGTGCCAGCAGCTTGCCAGCGAGCTATGGCTACACCTTC. Translating it yields CASSLPASYGYTF. The V gene is TRBV5-6, the J gene TRBJ1-2; D is uncertain. The length of the CDR3 is 13 residues. Germline V gene lookup returns CDR1 SGHDT and CDR2 YYEEEE. V was pared by 1 base and J by 4 bases, with 8 bases between.

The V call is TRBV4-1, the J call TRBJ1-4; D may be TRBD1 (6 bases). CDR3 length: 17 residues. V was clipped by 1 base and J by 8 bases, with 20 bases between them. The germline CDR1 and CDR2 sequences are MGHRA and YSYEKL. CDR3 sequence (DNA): TGCGCCAGCAGCCAAGGAGAGGCAGGGGCCCCGCGGGAAAAACTGTTTTTT. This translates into CASSQGEAGAPREKLFF.

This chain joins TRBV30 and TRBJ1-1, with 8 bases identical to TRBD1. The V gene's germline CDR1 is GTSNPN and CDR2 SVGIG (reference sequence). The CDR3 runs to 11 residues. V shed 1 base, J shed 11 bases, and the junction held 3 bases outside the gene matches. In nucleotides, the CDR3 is TGTGCCTGGAGTGAGGACAGGGCGGCTTTCTTT. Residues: CAWSEDRAAFF.

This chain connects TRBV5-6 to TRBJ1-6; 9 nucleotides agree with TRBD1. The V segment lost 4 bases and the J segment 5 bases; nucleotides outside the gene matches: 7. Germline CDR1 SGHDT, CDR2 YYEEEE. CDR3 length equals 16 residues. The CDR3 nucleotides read TGTGCCAGCAGCCTGGGGACAGGGTCCCATAATTCACCCCTCCACTTT. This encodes CASSLGTGSHNSPLHF. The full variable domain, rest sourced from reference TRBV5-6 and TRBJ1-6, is DAGVTQSPTHLIKTRGQQVTLRCSPKSGHDTVSWYQQALGQGPQFIFQYYEEEERQRGNFPDRFSGHQFPNYSSELNVNALLLGDSALYLCASSLGTGSHNSPLHFGNGTRLTVT.

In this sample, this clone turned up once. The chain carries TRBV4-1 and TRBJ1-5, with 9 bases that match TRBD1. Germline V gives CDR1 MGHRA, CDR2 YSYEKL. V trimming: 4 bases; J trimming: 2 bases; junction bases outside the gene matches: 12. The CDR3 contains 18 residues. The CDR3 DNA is TGCGCCAGCAGCCTTGTTCCGGGACAGGGTGATCGCAATCAGCCCCAGCATTTT. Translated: CASSLVPGQGDRNQPQHF.

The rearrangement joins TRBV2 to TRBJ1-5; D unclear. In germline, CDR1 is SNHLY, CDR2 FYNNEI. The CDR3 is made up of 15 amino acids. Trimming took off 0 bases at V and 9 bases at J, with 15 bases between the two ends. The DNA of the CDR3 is TGTGCCAGCAGTGAAGCGCGGGCAGTCCAGCGGCCCCAGCATTTT. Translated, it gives CASSEARAVQRPQHF.

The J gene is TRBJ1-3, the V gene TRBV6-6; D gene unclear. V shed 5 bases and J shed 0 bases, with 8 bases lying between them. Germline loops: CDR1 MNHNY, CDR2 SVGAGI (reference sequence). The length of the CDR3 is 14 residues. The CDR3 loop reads CASSTLSSGNTIYF. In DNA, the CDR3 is TGTGCCAGCAGTACTTTGAGCTCTGGAAACACCATATATTTT.

CDR3 nucleotide sequence: TGTGCCAGCAGCTTAGGAGGGGGAAGCTCCTACGAGCAGTACTTC. As protein: CASSLGGGSSYEQYF. This chain connects TRBV7-6 to TRBJ2-7; TRBD1 might be the D (6 bases). Germline lookup yields CDR1 SGHVS and CDR2 FNYEAQ. The V and J ends lost 1 base and 0 bases respectively, with 10 bases between them. The CDR3 totals 15 residues.

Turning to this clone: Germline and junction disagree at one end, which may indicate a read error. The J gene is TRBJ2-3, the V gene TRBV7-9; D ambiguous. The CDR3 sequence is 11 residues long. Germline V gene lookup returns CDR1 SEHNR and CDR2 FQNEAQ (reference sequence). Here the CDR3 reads CSSTYEDTQYF. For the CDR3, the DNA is TGTTCCAGCACCTACGAGGATACGCAGTATTTT.

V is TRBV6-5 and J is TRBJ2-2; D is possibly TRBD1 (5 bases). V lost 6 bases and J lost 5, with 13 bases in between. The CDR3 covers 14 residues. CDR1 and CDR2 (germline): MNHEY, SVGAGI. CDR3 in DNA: TGTGCCAGCAGATCAGGGTTCTGGACCGGGGAGCTGTTTTTT. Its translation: CASRSGFWTGELFF.

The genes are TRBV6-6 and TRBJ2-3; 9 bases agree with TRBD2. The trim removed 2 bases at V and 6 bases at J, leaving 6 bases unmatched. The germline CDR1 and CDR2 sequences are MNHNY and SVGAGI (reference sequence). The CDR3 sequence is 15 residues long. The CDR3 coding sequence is TGTGCCAGCAGTTACGGCGGGACTAGCAGGGATACGCAGTATTTT. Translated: CASSYGGTSRDTQYF.

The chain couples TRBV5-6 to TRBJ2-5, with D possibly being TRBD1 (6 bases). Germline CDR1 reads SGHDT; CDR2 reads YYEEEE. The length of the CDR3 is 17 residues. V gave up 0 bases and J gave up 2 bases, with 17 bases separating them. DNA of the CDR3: TGTGCCAGCAGCTTGGCGAGGTTCCAGGGGCTTCAAGAGACCCAGTACTTC. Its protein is CASSLARFQGLQETQYF.

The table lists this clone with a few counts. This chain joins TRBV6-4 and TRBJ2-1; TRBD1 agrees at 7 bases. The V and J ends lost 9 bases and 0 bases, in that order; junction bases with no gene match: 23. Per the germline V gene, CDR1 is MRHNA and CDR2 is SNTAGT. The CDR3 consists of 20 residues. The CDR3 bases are TGTGCCAGGAGTAACAGGGGCCGGACCTTCCCGATAAGCTCCTACAATGAGCAGTTCTTC. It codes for CARSNRGRTFPISSYNEQFF.

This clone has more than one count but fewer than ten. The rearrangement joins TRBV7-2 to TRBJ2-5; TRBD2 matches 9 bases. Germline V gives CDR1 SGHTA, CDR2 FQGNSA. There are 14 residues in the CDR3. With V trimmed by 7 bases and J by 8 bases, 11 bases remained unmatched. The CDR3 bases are TGTGCCAGCAACCGCGGGGGGGCCGGAGAAACCCAGTACTTC. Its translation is CASNRGGAGETQYF.

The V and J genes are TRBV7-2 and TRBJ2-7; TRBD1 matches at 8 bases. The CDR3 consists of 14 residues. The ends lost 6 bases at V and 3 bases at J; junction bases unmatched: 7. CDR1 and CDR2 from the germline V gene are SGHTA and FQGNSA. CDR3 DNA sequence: TGTGCCAGCAGTCGGGGGACAGGAAACTACGAGCAGTACTTC. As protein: CASSRGTGNYEQYF.

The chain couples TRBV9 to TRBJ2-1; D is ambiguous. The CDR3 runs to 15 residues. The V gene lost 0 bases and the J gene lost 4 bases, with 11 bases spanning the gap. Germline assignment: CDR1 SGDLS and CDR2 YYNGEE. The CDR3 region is CASSVGLLSYNEQFF. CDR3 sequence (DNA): TGTGCCAGCAGCGTAGGACTCCTCTCGTACAATGAGCAGTTCTTC.

The CDR3 sequence is CASGGAANYGYTF. The DNA for the CDR3 is TGTGCCAGCGGAGGGGCAGCTAACTATGGCTACACCTTC. This chain connects TRBV6-1 to TRBJ1-2; maybe TRBD1 (5 bases). Trimming cost V 8 bases and J 0 bases, with 10 bases left between them. The V gene's germline CDR1 is MNHNS and CDR2 SASEGT. CDR3 length equals 13 residues.

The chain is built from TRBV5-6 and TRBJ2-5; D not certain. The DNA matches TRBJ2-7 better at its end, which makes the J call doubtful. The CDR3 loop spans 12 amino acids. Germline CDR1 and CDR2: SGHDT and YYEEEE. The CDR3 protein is CASSLAPYEQYF. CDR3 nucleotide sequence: TGTGCCAGCAGCTTGGCCCCCTACGAGCAGTACTTC.

The CDR3 here is CASSTNVGPEAFF. CDR3 DNA: TGTGCCAGCAGCACTAACGTGGGTCCTGAAGCTTTCTTT. The V gene is TRBV7-2, the J gene TRBJ1-1; D not resolved. Per germline, CDR1 SGHTA and CDR2 FQGNSA. There are 13 residues in the CDR3. V lost 5 bases to trimming and J lost 6 bases, with 13 bases between them.

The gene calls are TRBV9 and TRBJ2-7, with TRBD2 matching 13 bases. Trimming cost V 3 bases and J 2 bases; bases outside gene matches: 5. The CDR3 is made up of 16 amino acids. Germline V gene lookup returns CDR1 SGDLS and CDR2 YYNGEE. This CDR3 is CASSGGTSGVAYEQYF. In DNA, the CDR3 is TGTGCCAGCAGCGGAGGGACTAGCGGGGTCGCCTACGAGCAGTACTTC.

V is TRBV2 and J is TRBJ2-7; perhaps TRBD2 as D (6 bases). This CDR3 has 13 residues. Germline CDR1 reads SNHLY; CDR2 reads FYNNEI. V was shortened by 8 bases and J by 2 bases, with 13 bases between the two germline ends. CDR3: CASRGTETYEQYF. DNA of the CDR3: TGTGCCAGCCGGGGGACCGAGACCTACGAGCAGTACTTC.

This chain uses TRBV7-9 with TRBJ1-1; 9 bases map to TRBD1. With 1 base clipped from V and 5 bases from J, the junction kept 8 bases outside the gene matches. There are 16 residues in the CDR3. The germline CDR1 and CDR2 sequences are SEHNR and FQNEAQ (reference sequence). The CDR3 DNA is TGTGCCAGCAGCTTAGGGGACAGGGAAGAACGGACTGAAGCTTTCTTT. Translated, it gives CASSLGDREERTEAFF.

CDR3 sequence reads: CASSDTGNYGYTF. The CDR3 DNA reads as TGCGCCAGCAGTGATACGGGGAACTATGGCTACACCTTC. The chain recombines TRBV10-2 with TRBJ1-2; D is undetermined. CDR1 is WSHSY and CDR2 is SAAADI in the germline V gene. The CDR3 runs to 13 residues. The V gene lost 3 bases and the J gene lost 2 bases, with 7 bases spanning the gap.

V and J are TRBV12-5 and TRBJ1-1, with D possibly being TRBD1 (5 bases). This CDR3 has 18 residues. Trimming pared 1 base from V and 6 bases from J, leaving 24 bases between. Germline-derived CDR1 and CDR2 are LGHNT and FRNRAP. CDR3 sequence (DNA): TGTGCTAGTGGTTTGGACCCATGGACATATAGGAACGTTGCTGAAGCTTTCTTT. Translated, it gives CASGLDPWTYRNVAEAFF. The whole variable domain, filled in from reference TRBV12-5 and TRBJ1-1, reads DARVTQTPRHKVTEMGQEVTMRCQPILGHNTVFWYRQTMMQGLELLAYFRNRAPLDDSGMPKDRFSAEMPDATLATLKIQPSEPRDSAVYFCASGLDPWTYRNVAEAFFGQGTRLTVV.